What follows are 30 T cell receptor beta chains derived from one specimen sequenced in a study of T-cell reconstitution after alpha-beta-depleted transplantation in children. Unique molecular identifiers were used in preparing the TCRbeta library. TCRdb re-called the PCR reads through MiXCR, storing one row per CDR3 protein. This sample has about 600,000 distinct CDR3 sequences, with roughly a tenth found just once. Sequences were derived from PBMCs from the stem cell graft donor, sampled from the stem cell graft. The receptors shown here come from a human donor who donated a stem cell graft to a child with acute myeloid leukemia.

This clonotype was detected once. The chain recombines TRBV30 with TRBJ2-1, with 9 nucleotides matching TRBD2. The V gene's germline CDR1 is GTSNPN and CDR2 SVGIG (reference sequence). V shed 3 bases and J 5 bases; nucleotides not matched to a gene: 8. The CDR3 contains 15 residues. In DNA form, the CDR3 reads TGTGCCTGGAGCGCCGGGCTAGCGGGGAACAATGAGCAGTTCTTC. Translation gives CAWSAGLAGNNEQFF.

The chain is built from TRBV4-3 and TRBJ1-1; 8 bases are shared with TRBD1. This CDR3 comprises 13 residues. Germline CDR1 LGHNA, CDR2 YSLEER. V shed 3 bases and J 10 bases; nucleotides not matched to a gene: 7. Here the CDR3 DNA reads TGCGCCAGCAGCCAGGGGACAGGCGTGGTAGCTTTCTTT. Amino acids: CASSQGTGVVAFF.

The genes are TRBV20-1 and TRBJ2-4; D perhaps matches TRBD2 (5 bases). Germline V gene sequence: CDR1 DFQATT, CDR2 SNEGSKA (reference sequence). This CDR3 has 14 amino acids. Trimming cost V 0 bases and J 5 bases, with 11 bases left between them. The CDR3 sequence: CSARDLAEENIQYF. DNA of the CDR3: TGCAGTGCTAGAGACCTAGCAGAGGAAAACATTCAGTACTTC.

This clonotype was seen just once. V gene TRBV9 combines with J gene TRBJ2-1; D is unresolved. Germline CDR1 is SGDLS and CDR2 is YYNGEE. V dropped 6 bases and J dropped 6 bases, with 7 bases sitting between them. The CDR3 has 11 residues. CDR3 sequence reads: CASKGLNEQFF. DNA of the CDR3: TGTGCCAGCAAAGGGCTCAATGAGCAGTTCTTC.

This clonotype was counted only a few times. The chain is built from TRBV10-3 and TRBJ2-7, with TRBD2 matching 11 bases. Germline values: CDR1 ENHRY, CDR2 SYGVKD. The junction had 5 bases not matched to a gene; V was cut back by 4 bases and J by 9 bases. The CDR3 is 13 residues long. The CDR3: CAISGSGLAVQYF. In DNA, the CDR3 is TGTGCCATCAGTGGCTCGGGACTAGCGGTGCAGTACTTC.

The sample holds many counts of this clonotype. The rearrangement links TRBV28 to TRBJ2-1; perhaps TRBD2 as D (5 bases). The CDR3 has 15 residues. The V end was cut by 6 bases, the J end by 0 bases, with 12 bases between. Germline CDR1 and CDR2: MDHEN and SYDVKM. Here the CDR3 DNA reads TGTGCCAGCAGGACGAGCGGTAGCTCCTACAATGAGCAGTTCTTC. Encoded protein: CASRTSGSSYNEQFF. Drawing the rest from reference TRBV28 and TRBJ2-1, the complete variable domain is DVKVTQSSRYLVKRTGEKVFLECVQDMDHENMFWYRQDPGLGLRLIYFSYDVKMKEKGDIPEGYSVSREKKERFSLILESASTNQTSMYLCASRTSGSSYNEQFFGPGTRLTVL.

This clonotype came up many times. This chain uses TRBV12-3 or TRBV12-4 with TRBJ2-2, with 12 bases matching TRBD2. This CDR3 contains 16 residues. The junction had 6 bases not matched to a gene; V was cut back by 3 bases and J by 7 bases. The CDR3 protein is CASSLLAGGPSGELFF. The CDR3 DNA follows: TGTGCCAGCAGTTTGCTAGCGGGAGGGCCGAGCGGGGAGCTGTTTTTT.

This clonotype showed up just a few times. The chain is built from TRBV3-1 and TRBJ1-5; D not certain. CDR3 length: 17 residues. CDR1 and CDR2 (germline): LGHDT, YNNKEL (reference sequence). V shed 0 bases and J shed 0 bases, with 12 bases lying between them. The CDR3 is CASSQDPQSNSNQPQHF. In nucleotides, the CDR3 is TGTGCCAGCAGCCAAGATCCACAGAGTAATAGCAATCAGCCCCAGCATTTT.

This clonotype was counted many times. This chain links TRBV12-3 or TRBV12-4 with TRBJ2-3, with TRBD2 identical over 10 bases. With 4 bases clipped from V and 5 bases from J, the junction kept 9 bases outside the gene matches. CDR3 length: 16 amino acids. CDR3 amino acids: CASSSQGASGRDTQYF. The CDR3 region has the DNA TGTGCCAGCAGTTCCCAAGGGGCTAGCGGGAGAGATACGCAGTATTTT.

V usage is TRBV4-1 and J usage is TRBJ2-1, with 10 bases matching TRBD2. Germline CDR1 and CDR2: MGHRA and YSYEKL. The CDR3 has 17 residues. Unmatched junction bases numbered 11, after V lost 1 base and J lost 8 bases. CDR3 bases: TGCGCCAGCAGCCAAGTCACCCTAGCGGGAGCTTTCTATGAGCAGTTCTTC. Translation: CASSQVTLAGAFYEQFF.

The sample holds a few counts of this clonotype. The chain joins TRBV11-2 to TRBJ2-5; D is unresolved. V lost 0 bases to trimming and J lost 4 bases, with 12 bases between them. Looked up from germline, CDR1 is SGHAT and CDR2 is FQNNGV. CDR3 length equals 15 residues. The CDR3 DNA reads TGTGCCAGCAGCTTAGAGGGGTTGCCGGGAGAGACCCAGTACTTC. The encoded protein is CASSLEGLPGETQYF.

This clonotype was seen only a few times. This rearrangement joins TRBV6-1 to TRBJ1-4; D gene ambiguous. The germline gives CDR1 MNHNS, CDR2 SASEGT. The V end was cut by 6 bases, the J end by 10 bases, with 12 bases between. The CDR3 is 12 residues long. DNA for the CDR3: TGTGCCAGCAGGCCCACTGTAGGAAAACTGTTTTTT. Translated, it gives CASRPTVGKLFF.

The chain is built from TRBV18 and TRBJ2-7; D is possibly TRBD1 or TRBD2 (5 bases each). V was cut by 6 bases and J by 2 bases, with 17 bases left in between. The germline CDR1 and CDR2 sequences are KGHSH and LQKENI. This CDR3 contains 15 residues. The CDR3 nucleotides read TGTGCCAGCTCCTACTCCGGGACGGGTGCCTACGAGCAGTACTTC. This sequence encodes CASSYSGTGAYEQYF.

The table lists this clonotype with a few counts. The chain recombines TRBV7-9 with TRBJ2-3; D remains ambiguous. From germline, CDR1 is SEHNR and CDR2 FQNEAQ (reference sequence). V was pared by 5 bases and J by 2 bases, with 14 bases between. CDR3 size: 15 residues. CDR3 sequence reads: CASSPQRVHTDTQYF. The CDR3 DNA reads as TGTGCCAGCAGCCCTCAGCGAGTCCACACAGATACGCAGTATTTT.

This clonotype was counted at least ten times. The chain joins TRBV5-6 to TRBJ1-1, with unresolved D. V shed 3 bases and J shed 0 bases, with 18 bases lying between them. Germline V gene sequence: CDR1 SGHDT, CDR2 YYEEEE. The CDR3 sequence is 17 residues long. The CDR3 region has the DNA TGTGCCAGCAGCTCCGGAGTTAACAATCTTCTGAACACTGAAGCTTTCTTT. This encodes CASSSGVNNLLNTEAFF. The whole variable domain, remainder taken from reference TRBV5-6 and TRBJ1-1, is DAGVTQSPTHLIKTRGQQVTLRCSPKSGHDTVSWYQQALGQGPQFIFQYYEEEERQRGNFPDRFSGHQFPNYSSELNVNALLLGDSALYLCASSSGVNNLLNTEAFFGQGTRLTVV.

This clonotype came up a few times. The chain employs TRBV7-9 and TRBJ2-7; TRBD2 matches at 9 bases. Germline CDR1 reads SEHNR; CDR2 reads FQNEAQ (reference sequence). Trimming removed 4 bases from V and 3 bases from J; junction bases left unmatched: 7. There are 15 residues in the CDR3. The DNA for the CDR3 is TGTGCCAGCAGCTCCCCGACTAGCGGACTCTACGAGCAGTACTTC. This sequence encodes CASSSPTSGLYEQYF.

The chain uses TRBV7-9 and TRBJ1-6; D unclear. The V gene's germline CDR1 is SEHNR and CDR2 FQNEAQ (reference sequence). The germline V and J ends were trimmed by 3 bases and 2 bases, with 8 bases remaining between them. This CDR3 comprises 15 residues. This CDR3 is CASSFTETYNSPLHF. As DNA, the CDR3 is TGTGCCAGCAGCTTTACAGAAACCTATAATTCACCCCTCCACTTT.

CDR3 in amino acids: CSAGHLASSTDTQYF. CDR3 DNA: TGCAGTGCCGGCCATCTAGCGTCTAGCACAGATACGCAGTATTTT. This chain uses TRBV20-1 with TRBJ2-3; D perhaps matches TRBD2 (6 bases). Trimming took off 6 bases at V and 0 bases at J, with 16 bases between the two ends. CDR3 length: 15 residues. Germline CDR1 DFQATT, CDR2 SNEGSKA (reference sequence).

In its sample, this clonotype was seen many times. The rearrangement uses TRBV15 and TRBJ2-5; TRBD1 matches at 8 bases. The CDR3 sequence is 16 residues long. Germline values: CDR1 LNHNV, CDR2 YYDKDF (reference sequence). The V segment lost 2 bases and the J segment 4 bases; nucleotides outside the gene matches: 9. The CDR3 DNA is TGTGCCACCAGCAGACGTCGCTTGGACAGGGCAGAGACCCAGTACTTC. Translated, it gives CATSRRRLDRAETQYF.

The table lists this clonotype with many counts. The chain joins TRBV20-1 to TRBJ2-2, with a tentative D call TRBD2 (6 bases). The V end lost 0 bases, the J end lost 2 bases, and 16 bases lay between the germline ends. CDR3 size: 17 residues. Germline-derived CDR1 and CDR2 are DFQATT and SNEGSKA (reference sequence). CDR3 in DNA: TGCAGTGCTAGAGATCGGAGGGTTGGGGAAAACACCGGGGAGCTGTTTTTT. Protein: CSARDRRVGENTGELFF.

This clonotype occurred many times. This chain links TRBV15 with TRBJ2-1; possibly TRBD2 for D (5 bases). The germline V and J ends were trimmed by 0 bases and 8 bases, with 8 bases remaining between them. This CDR3 has 13 residues. Germline CDR1 LNHNV, CDR2 YYDKDF (reference sequence). CDR3 in amino acids: CATSRDLAHEQFF. The CDR3 DNA is TGTGCCACCAGCAGAGATCTAGCCCATGAGCAGTTCTTC.

This chain connects TRBV30 to TRBJ1-1; 7 nucleotides match TRBD1. Unmatched junction bases numbered 6, after V lost 7 bases and J lost 7 bases. This CDR3 comprises 11 residues. Germline V gives CDR1 GTSNPN, CDR2 SVGIG (reference sequence). In nucleotides, the CDR3 is TGTGCCTCCCACCGGGACAGTGAAGCTTTCTTT. It specifies CASHRDSEAFF.

This clonotype was detected a few times. This chain joins TRBV29-1 and TRBJ1-4; D unresolved. This CDR3 contains 11 residues. The V and J ends lost 6 bases and 4 bases respectively, with 6 bases between them. Germline loops: CDR1 SQVTM, CDR2 ANQGSEA. CDR3 in DNA: TGCAGCGTCTACTATAATGAAAAACTGTTTTTT. It codes for CSVYYNEKLFF.

This clonotype was recorded a few times. The chain carries TRBV24-1 and TRBJ1-2, with D unresolved. The CDR3 is 14 amino acids. In germline, CDR1 is KGHDR, CDR2 SFDVKD. V was pared by 3 bases and J by 5 bases, with 12 bases between. DNA for the CDR3: TGTGCCACCAGTGATCCCACGAGGGCATATGGCTACACCTTC. Its protein product is CATSDPTRAYGYTF.

This clonotype has a count of ten or more. One junction end disagrees with the germline gene, perhaps due to a read error. The rearrangement uses TRBV5-1 and TRBJ2-7; D tentatively fits TRBD1 or TRBD2 (5 bases each). The CDR3 consists of 14 residues. Germline V gene data show CDR1 as SGHRS and CDR2 as YFSETQ. The CDR3 protein is CASSLAGTAYEQYF. In nucleotides, the CDR3 is TGTGCCAGCAGCCTAGCAGGGACGGCCTACGAGCAGTACTTC.

This clonotype has only a few counts. This chain joins TRBV2 and TRBJ2-5; no clear D gene. Germline loops: CDR1 SNHLY, CDR2 FYNNEI. V was cut by 4 bases and J by 2 bases, with 8 bases left in between. The CDR3 totals 13 residues. In DNA, the CDR3 is TGTGCCAGCAGTGGGTCTGTGCAAGAGACCCAGTACTTC. Protein: CASSGSVQETQYF.

The genes are TRBV20-1 and TRBJ2-2; 7 nucleotides agree with TRBD2. CDR1 DFQATT and CDR2 SNEGSKA come from the germline V gene (reference sequence). The ends lost 3 bases at V and 0 bases at J; junction bases unmatched: 7. The CDR3 sequence is 16 residues long. The CDR3 here is CSASPRSGTNTGELFF. CDR3 nucleotide sequence: TGCAGTGCTAGTCCTAGGAGCGGGACGAACACCGGGGAGCTGTTTTTT.

This clonotype was seen only a few times. V is TRBV12-3 or TRBV12-4 and J is TRBJ2-3; 8 bases map to TRBD1. This CDR3 contains 15 residues. With 2 bases clipped from V and 2 bases from J, the junction kept 3 bases outside the gene matches. The CDR3 loop reads CASSLWGQVTDTQYF. The CDR3 DNA follows: TGTGCCAGCAGTTTATGGGGACAGGTCACAGATACGCAGTATTTT.

The chain combines TRBV12-3 or TRBV12-4 with TRBJ2-3; the match to TRBD2 covers 7 bases. V dropped 7 bases and J dropped 6; count of bases not matched to a gene: 16. CDR3 size: 16 residues. The DNA for the CDR3 is TGTGCCAGCACCTCTAGGGCGGGAGTCCCCATGGATACGCAGTATTTT. It is translated as CASTSRAGVPMDTQYF.

This clonotype was seen at least ten times. V and J are TRBV12-3 or TRBV12-4 and TRBJ2-5; D gene unclear. CDR3 length equals 12 residues. V lost 1 base and J 1 base, leaving 1 base between the germline ends. The CDR3 is CASSLVQETQYF. The DNA of the CDR3 is TGTGCCAGCAGTTTAGTCCAAGAGACCCAGTACTTC.